These 26 T cell receptor beta chains originate from one sample sequenced in a study of cytomegalovirus exposure and HLA in healthy donors. Primers: 60 Vbeta forward and 13 Jbeta reverse. Sequencing was performed with immunoSEQ multiplex PCR; in TCRdb, only in-frame clones are kept and a portion is missing. In the table there are approximately 54,000 clones, around 82% of which are singletons. Sequenced sample: PBMCs. The receptor source for this set is a woman between 18 and 30 years old in good health and CMV-seronegative.

The rearrangement uses TRBV25-1 and TRBJ2-7, with D maybe TRBD1 (5 bases). V shed 3 bases and J shed 1 base, with 19 bases lying between them. The V gene's germline CDR1 is MGHDK and CDR2 SYGVNS. The CDR3 covers 17 residues. CDR3 bases: TGTGCCAGCAGTGAGGGGCCAGCTGTCTTAGGGTCCTACGAGCAGTACTTC. This gives the protein CASSEGPAVLGSYEQYF.

The chain is built from TRBV27 and TRBJ1-1, with D unresolved. The CDR3 is 12 residues long. Per germline, CDR1 MNHEY and CDR2 SMNVEV (reference sequence). V lost 2 bases and J lost 8, with 9 bases in between. The DNA of the CDR3 is TGTGCCAGCAGTTTAGGAGAAGGAGAAGCTTTCTTT. Protein: CASSLGEGEAFF.

The rearrangement joins TRBV7-2 to TRBJ1-1, with D unresolved. The CDR3 covers 15 residues. Germline CDR1 is SGHTA and CDR2 is FQGNSA. The V and J ends lost 1 base and 1 base respectively, with 10 bases between them. CDR3: CASSLVGGGNTEAFF. In DNA, the CDR3 is TGTGCCAGCAGCTTAGTAGGCGGAGGGAACACTGAAGCTTTCTTT.

This clone was found a few times. This CDR3 reads CASHSSGNTIYF. The CDR3 bases are TGTGCCAGCCACAGCTCTGGAAACACCATATATTTT. The rearrangement joins TRBV6-1 to TRBJ1-3; D gene ambiguous. Germline loops: CDR1 MNHNS, CDR2 SASEGT. With 8 bases removed from V and 0 bases from J, the gap between germline ends came to 5 bases. The CDR3 runs to 12 residues.

The rearrangement links TRBV27 to TRBJ2-1, with 13 bases lining up with TRBD2. This CDR3 contains 15 residues. Germline CDR1 is MNHEY and CDR2 is SMNVEV (reference sequence). The junction had 5 bases not matched to a gene; V was cut back by 3 bases and J by 9 bases. CDR3 sequence (DNA): TGTGCCAGCAGTTTCGGACTAGCGGGAGTAGCTGAGCAGTTCTTC. It translates to CASSFGLAGVAEQFF.

For the CDR3, the DNA is TGCGCCAGCAGTGAAGGGGGCTTGCACAATGAGCAGTTCTTC. Its translation is CASSEGGLHNEQFF. The rearrangement joins TRBV10-1 to TRBJ2-1; 7 positions match TRBD1. Germline CDR1 and CDR2: WNHNN and SYGVQD (reference sequence). V lost 3 bases, J lost 5 bases, and 4 bases stayed unmatched. This CDR3 is built from 14 residues.

V and J are TRBV18 and TRBJ1-1; maybe TRBD1 (5 bases). V gave up 1 base and J gave up 4 bases, with 16 bases separating them. Germline V CDR1 and CDR2: KGHSH, LQKENI. The CDR3 has 16 residues. The CDR3 nucleotides read TGTGCCAGCTCACCACAAGCAGGGAGGGTCGGCACTGAAGCTTTCTTT. It translates to CASSPQAGRVGTEAFF.

V and J are TRBV9 and TRBJ1-2; D is undetermined. CDR3 length: 14 residues. The germline V and J ends were trimmed by 0 bases and 0 bases, with 6 bases remaining between them. Germline CDR1 reads SGDLS; CDR2 reads YYNGEE. CDR3 DNA: TGTGCCAGCAGCGTAGGCGGGCCTAACTATGGCTACACCTTC. It encodes CASSVGGPNYGYTF.

The J gene is TRBJ1-6, the V gene TRBV27; 8 bases are shared with TRBD1. Trimming at V came to 1 base and at J to 0 bases, leaving 17 bases not matched to a gene. The CDR3 loop spans 22 amino acids. Germline CDR1 MNHEY, CDR2 SMNVEV (reference sequence). The CDR3 loop reads CASSLFLVVGQGASSYNSPLHF. DNA for the CDR3: TGTGCCAGCAGTTTATTTTTGGTAGTTGGGCAGGGGGCAAGCTCCTATAATTCACCCCTCCACTTT.

This sequence joins TRBV7-9 and TRBJ2-1; D remains unclear. With 0 bases removed from V and 6 bases from J, the gap between germline ends came to 6 bases. CDR1 is SEHNR, CDR2 FQNEAQ, per germline (reference sequence). The CDR3 length is 13 residues. This chain's CDR3 is CASSLARLNEQFF. The CDR3 DNA sequence: TGTGCCAGCAGCTTAGCCAGACTCAATGAGCAGTTCTTC.

This clone was seen a few times. CDR3 region: CASSSGHSNQPQHF. DNA of the CDR3: TGTGCCAGCAGTTCGGGACACTCTAATCAGCCCCAGCATTTT. The gene calls are TRBV27 and TRBJ1-5; the D gene is possibly TRBD1 (6 bases). This CDR3 contains 14 residues. CDR1 and CDR2 from the germline V gene are MNHEY and SMNVEV (reference sequence). Deletions cut 4 bases from V and 4 bases from J, with 11 bases between.

The chain carries TRBV28 and TRBJ1-5; 8 nucleotides align to TRBD1. CDR3 length: 15 residues. With 3 bases clipped from V and 3 bases from J, the junction kept 4 bases outside the gene matches. The germline gives CDR1 MDHEN, CDR2 SYDVKM. This CDR3 reads CASSFLDRDNQPQHF. The CDR3 DNA follows: TGTGCCAGCAGTTTTCTGGACAGGGACAATCAGCCCCAGCATTTT.

The V gene is TRBV10-1, the J gene TRBJ1-4, with 10 bases lining up with TRBD1. The CDR3 runs to 15 residues. Germline V CDR1 and CDR2: WNHNN, SYGVQD (reference sequence). Germline trimming cut 6 bases from V and 7 bases from J; bases unmatched to any gene: 8. CDR3 sequence: CASSKGQGGGEKLFF. DNA for the CDR3: TGCGCCAGCAGCAAAGGACAGGGGGGCGGTGAAAAACTGTTTTTT.

This sequence joins TRBV29-1 and TRBJ1-6; tentatively, D is TRBD1 (5 bases). The germline gives CDR1 SQVTM, CDR2 ANQGSEA. V was pared by 3 bases and J by 4 bases, with 13 bases between. This CDR3 has 15 amino acids. The CDR3 sequence: CSVEGGALYNSPLHF. In DNA form, the CDR3 reads TGCAGCGTTGAGGGAGGGGCCCTTTATAATTCACCCCTCCACTTT.

To note about this clone: The junction shows a germline mismatch at one end, possibly a read error. The rearrangement joins TRBV7-9 to TRBJ2-3; 8 bases line up with TRBD2. Germline V gives CDR1 SEHNR, CDR2 FQNEAQ (reference sequence). The CDR3 is made up of 15 amino acids. The CDR3 coding sequence is TGTTCCAGCAGCCGTCGGGGGGGAAGCACAGATACGCAGTATTTT. Amino acid sequence: CSSSRRGGSTDTQYF.

This clone showed up just once. The sample has other DNA sequences that encode this CDR3 too. This chain links TRBV7-9 with TRBJ2-2, with 7 nucleotides matching TRBD2. Germline CDR1 SEHNR, CDR2 FQNEAQ (reference sequence). The V gene end was trimmed by 2 bases and the J gene end by 2 bases; junction bases not matched to a gene: 2. CDR3 length: 15 amino acids. CDR3 protein: CASSLLAVNTGELFF. CDR3 nucleotide sequence: TGTGCCAGCAGCTTACTAGCGGTAAACACCGGGGAGCTGTTTTTT.

The CDR3 nucleotides are TGTGCCAGCAGCTTGGAATTCAGGGGCGAGCAGTACTTC. Its protein product is CASSLEFRGEQYF. The rearrangement links TRBV11-2 to TRBJ2-7, with D perhaps matching TRBD1 (6 bases). There are 13 residues in the CDR3. V dropped 3 bases and J dropped 6 bases, with 12 bases sitting between them. Germline assignment: CDR1 SGHAT and CDR2 FQNNGV. Based on the CDR3 plus reference TRBV11-2 and TRBJ2-7, the full variable domain is EAGVAQSPRYKIIEKRQSVAFWCNPISGHATLYWYQQILGQGPKLLIQFQNNGVVDDSQLPKDRFSAERLKGVDSTLKIQPAKLEDSAVYLCASSLEFRGEQYFGPGTRLTVT.

This clone was seen just once. The J gene is TRBJ2-7, the V gene TRBV9; D is perhaps TRBD2 (5 bases). The CDR3 totals 13 residues. In germline, CDR1 is SGDLS, CDR2 YYNGEE. V was cut by 0 bases and J by 5 bases, with 9 bases left in between. For the CDR3, the DNA is TGTGCCAGCAGCGTAGAATCCGGGGACGAGCAGTACTTC. Translation: CASSVESGDEQYF.

Worth noting for this clone: The junction departs from the called germline gene at one end, perhaps through a read error. The chain carries TRBV7-9 and TRBJ2-7, with a weak D call TRBD1 (5 bases). This CDR3 has 13 residues. CDR1 SEHNR and CDR2 FQNEAQ come from the germline V gene (reference sequence). CDR3 in DNA: TGTTCCAGCAGCTTAATCCAGCAGGGCGAGCAGTACTTC. Translated, it gives CSSSLIQQGEQYF.

This clone was picked up one time. The chain links TRBV7-3 to TRBJ2-7; D possibly corresponds to TRBD2 (5 bases). This CDR3 region has 15 residues. Germline CDR1 is SGHTA and CDR2 is FQGTGA. Trimming stripped 2 bases from V and 3 bases from J, with 14 bases between. The CDR3 region is CASSLRGGSNYEQYF. In DNA, the CDR3 is TGTGCCAGCAGCTTACGCGGCGGGTCTAACTACGAGCAGTACTTC.

This clone was counted between two and nine times. The CDR3 sequence is CASSHRGLGYGYTF. The CDR3 DNA follows: TGTGCCAGTAGTCACAGGGGGCTCGGCTATGGCTACACCTTC. The chain combines TRBV19 with TRBJ1-2, with 9 positions matching TRBD1. The CDR3 runs 14 residues. Germline assignment: CDR1 LNHDA and CDR2 SQIVND (reference sequence). V shed 5 bases, J shed 4 bases, and the junction held 5 bases outside the gene matches. Full variable domain (rest looked up from reference TRBV19 and TRBJ1-2): DGGITQSPKYLFRKEGQNVTLSCEQNLNHDAMYWYRQDPGQGLRLIYYSQIVNDFQKGDIAEGYSVSREKKESFPLTVTSAQKNPTAFYLCASSHRGLGYGYTFGSGTRLTVV.

The chain couples TRBV11-2 to TRBJ1-2; TRBD1 aligns across 9 bases. The CDR3 loop spans 19 amino acids. V lost 6 bases and J lost 1; bases outside the gene matches: 18. Germline loops: CDR1 SGHAT, CDR2 FQNNGV. The CDR3 nucleotides read TGTGCCAGCAGTTTGGGGATACAGGGGGCGCGAATGGGTAACTATGGCTACACCTTC. Translation: CASSLGIQGARMGNYGYTF.

This chain uses TRBV7-6 with TRBJ1-4; D gene ambiguous. The germline V and J ends were trimmed by 4 bases and 4 bases, with 19 bases remaining between them. There are 17 residues in the CDR3. The germline gives CDR1 SGHVS, CDR2 FNYEAQ. CDR3 in amino acids: CASSSHVVDTYNEKLFF. Here the CDR3 DNA reads TGTGCCAGCAGCTCCCACGTTGTCGACACTTATAATGAAAAACTGTTTTTT.

The chain has TRBV6-6 and TRBJ2-7; the match to TRBD1 covers 7 bases. The V gene end was trimmed by 5 bases and the J gene end by 1 base; junction bases not matched to a gene: 5. Per the germline V gene, CDR1 is MNHNY and CDR2 is SVGAGI (reference sequence). There are 14 residues in the CDR3. The CDR3 region has the DNA TGTGCCAGCAGTCCTACAGGGGATTCCTACGAGCAGTACTTC. Encoded protein: CASSPTGDSYEQYF.

V and J are TRBV9 and TRBJ1-3; a weak D match, TRBD1 (5 bases). The CDR3 has 15 amino acids. Trimming removed 0 bases from V and 2 bases from J, with 9 bases in between. CDR1 SGDLS and CDR2 YYNGEE come from the germline V gene. CDR3 region: CASSVGKGPGNTIYF. The DNA for the CDR3 is TGTGCCAGCAGCGTAGGAAAGGGGCCTGGAAACACCATATATTTT.

CDR3 nucleotides: TGTGCCAGCAGTGACCCCCGGACAGGGGGAGAAACCGGGGAGCTGTTTTTT. Residues: CASSDPRTGGETGELFF. The chain carries TRBV6-4 and TRBJ2-2, with 10 bases fitting TRBD1. CDR3 length equals 17 residues. Germline loops: CDR1 MRHNA, CDR2 SNTAGT. V was clipped by 2 bases and J by 5 bases; unmatched bases: 8.